This T cell receptor beta chain originates from a study of T cells in Graves' hyperthyroidism and ophthalmopathy (dated by TCRdb to the late 2010s). With regard to the full study: Peripheral blood was sampled at the time of initial diagnosis, prior to any treatment. TCR V-J signatures able to tell the groups apart were searched for in a discovery cohort of 95 to 100 patients, of whom approximately 40 had Graves' ophthalmopathy and around 57 had stable Graves' hyperthyroidism. For training and testing, the 80 to 100 patients in the discovery cohort were randomly divided in a 7:3 ratio. In addition, the study compared T-cell repertoires in thyroid tissue and in blood from roughly 6 Graves' hyperthyroidism patients. Whether ophthalmopathy could be predicted prospectively was tested in an independent validation cohort made up of under 20 hyperthyroidism patients plus 17 patients who later progressed to ophthalmopathy. According to the paper, TCR Vbeta CDR3 sequencing was carried out on over 130 peripheral blood samples, which came from 40 to 45 ophthalmopathy, fewer than 80 hyperthyroidism and some 17 progressor patients. After sampling, hyperthyroidism patients received methimazole starting at 30 mg daily, and ophthalmopathy patients received high-dose intravenous methylprednisolone. What the authors observed across the whole study: No statistical method was used to fix the sample size in advance, and group allocation was not hidden from the investigators. In validation, progression to ophthalmopathy was predicted by the model with 70.59% sensitivity and around 75% specificity, a median of roughly 6 months before onset. Ophthalmopathy was separated from stable hyperthyroidism by a 13 V-J signature model, with around 90% sensitivity and about 81% specificity obtained in cross-validation and 80%/75% obtained in testing. Blood samples also contained most of the expanded thyroid clonotypes (frequency above 0.001), which suggests that blood repertoires may reflect thyroid immune responses.

V is clipped by 2 bases and J by 10 bases, and the sequence between their germline boundaries is 13 bases long. The CDR3 has 13 amino acids, counting the end cysteine and phenylalanine. Left in the record is the CDR3 DNA by itself, 39 bases read in frame from the first base. Sequences SGHKS (CDR1) and YYEKEE (CDR2) are obtained from the germline V gene (reference sequence). The TCR beta CDR3 regions were amplified from RNA transcripts. A first-round RT-PCR of the TCR CDR3 used the HTBI primer set with the Qiagen OneStep RT-PCR kit. The libraries were constructed in a second round of multiplex PCR and then size-selected and purified. The libraries were sequenced on an Illumina HiSeq2000 using paired-end 100 bp reads. On the authors' methods: SOAPnuke was used to process the raw data, removing reads that contained adapters or uncalled bases, had a mean Phred below 15, or lacked an exact match to the constant primer or identifier. High-quality paired reads were merged with COPE v1.2.5, and unique nucleotide sequences were defined as clonotypes. MiTCR v1.1 was used to align the clonotypes against IMGT TRBV, TRBD and TRBJ reference segments. The analysis was restricted to V-J combinations with a frequency above 0.0001, which together covered roughly 99% of the repertoires. A TCS score was defined as the ratio between F50 (clonal expansion) and ExV (chaos), using BLOSUM62-based TCRdist between CDR3 peptides within each V-J. Welch's t-statistics and random forest reduced roughly 500 V-J features to under 15, which were used in a naive Bayes classifier (R e1071). TCRdb trimmed the raw reads at Q25, called clones with MiXCR and kept productive beta chains. Identical CDR3 proteins give one entry, which carries the most common genes and DNA. For this entry, the V and J calls and clone size follow TCRdb and not the study's own pipeline. This sample holds approximately 640,000 distinct CDR3 sequences; about 17% were observed only once. The ten largest clones capture 3% to 4% of the sample.

On this clonotype: It has no known antigen specificity. There are no base qualities to consult, and no much larger clone falls within one base.

A patient counted as having stable Graves' hyperthyroidism if no progression to ophthalmopathy occurred over 18 months of follow-up. Hyperthyroidism patients were aged 18 to 65 years and newly diagnosed, with disease duration of less than 2 months. Patients with uncontrolled infections, other autoimmune diseases, pregnancy or lactation were excluded. Diagnoses relied on clinical symptoms, serum thyroxine and TRAb, thyroid ultrasound and orbital computed tomography. PBMCs were isolated from more than 9 ml of fresh peripheral blood by Ficoll-Paque density gradient centrifugation. Trizol reagent was used to extract total RNA, and RNA quality was then checked on an Agilent 2100 Bioanalyzer.

The V gene is TRBV5-5 and the J gene is TRBJ2-1; the D gene assignment is ambiguous. Source material: blood. This sequence originates from a woman in her twenties or thirties with Graves' hyperthyroidism. The DNA sequence is as follows: TGTGCCAGCAGCTTACCGCAAGTTTACGAGCAGTTCTTC. Its protein reads: CASSLPQVYEQFF.